Presented here are 14 T cell receptor beta chains from one specimen sequenced in a study of blood T cells in healthy people across ages. PCR was performed a second time for roughly 7 to 11 cycles using a sample-barcoded 5' primer and a J-beta primer mix. Via MiXCR, TCRdb re-called the 5' RACE reads, giving one row per CDR3 protein. The sample has roughly 2 million distinct CDR3 sequences, about 50% seen once. The sample was blood. Receptor source: a woman between 40 and 55 years old in good health.

This clonotype showed up just a few times. The V call is TRBV4-2, the J call TRBJ2-7; 11 bases are a match to TRBD1. Germline lookup yields CDR1 LGHNA and CDR2 YNFKEQ. The V and J ends lost 1 base and 2 bases, in that order; junction bases with no gene match: 4. This CDR3 is 16 amino acids long. The CDR3 sequence: CASSQGGQGVTYEQYF. Written as DNA, the CDR3 is TGTGCCAGCAGCCAAGGGGGACAGGGGGTAACCTACGAGCAGTACTTC.

The chain recombines TRBV12-3 or TRBV12-4 with TRBJ2-1; D is tentatively TRBD1 or TRBD2 (5 bases each). V lost 6 bases to trimming and J lost 7 bases, with 22 bases between them. The CDR3 runs to 16 residues. CDR3 region: CASSSPSRDLGNEQFF. CDR3 coding DNA: TGTGCCAGCAGCTCTCCCTCTCGGGACCTGGGGAATGAGCAGTTCTTC.

This clonotype appeared a few times. The chain joins TRBV7-2 to TRBJ2-3; 15 bases are a match to TRBD2. The CDR3 runs 18 residues. From germline, CDR1 is SGHTA and CDR2 FQGNSA. Trimming took 3 bases from V and 5 from J; bases not matched to a gene: 9. The CDR3 coding sequence is TGTGCCAGCAGCTTCCTTCGGACTAGCGGGGGGGCCGGAGATACGCAGTATTTT. Translated, it gives CASSFLRTSGGAGDTQYF.

The chain uses TRBV27 and TRBJ2-4, with TRBD1 matching over 7 bases. TRBJ2-5 explains the end of the DNA better; the J call may be wrong. The germline gives CDR1 MNHEY, CDR2 SMNVEV (reference sequence). The CDR3 is 16 residues long. CDR3: CASSLWNQGEQETQYF. The CDR3 DNA is TGTGCCAGCAGTTTGTGGAACCAGGGGGAACAAGAGACCCAGTACTTC.

This chain joins TRBV2 and TRBJ2-1; 8 bases match TRBD2. The V and J ends lost 6 bases and 8 bases, in that order; junction bases with no gene match: 12. Germline V CDR1 and CDR2: SNHLY, FYNNEI. This CDR3 region has 15 residues. CDR3 nucleotide sequence: TGTGCCAGCAGACCCCTAGCGGGTATAACCGATGAGCAGTTCTTC. Translation: CASRPLAGITDEQFF.

This clonotype was observed at least ten times. The genes are TRBV24-1 and TRBJ2-5; 12 nucleotides agree with TRBD1. The trim removed 6 bases at V and 5 bases at J, leaving 3 bases unmatched. There are 14 residues in the CDR3. Germline V gene data show CDR1 as KGHDR and CDR2 as SFDVKD. The CDR3 is CATSPGQGAETQYF. CDR3 coding DNA: TGTGCCACCAGTCCGGGACAGGGGGCTGAGACCCAGTACTTC.

The chain links TRBV6-4 to TRBJ2-1, with 12 bases matching TRBD2. The CDR3 consists of 16 residues. Germline trimming cut 8 bases from V and 9 bases from J; bases unmatched to any gene: 14. CDR1 MRHNA and CDR2 SNTAGT come from the germline V gene. CDR3 sequence reads: CASSKTGLAGLREQFF. The CDR3 DNA sequence: TGTGCCAGCTCGAAGACCGGACTAGCGGGGTTGCGTGAGCAGTTCTTC.

V and J are TRBV29-1 and TRBJ2-3; 12 bases align to TRBD1. CDR1 is SQVTM and CDR2 is ANQGSEA in the germline V gene. The CDR3 contains 16 residues. V was pared by 5 bases and J by 0 bases, with 6 bases of the junction left unmatched. The CDR3, as DNA: TGCAGCGTTTCCGGGACAGGGGGCGGGAGCACAGATACGCAGTATTTT. The encoded protein is CSVSGTGGGSTDTQYF.

CDR3 DNA sequence: TGCAGTGCTAGAGTAGGGGTGGCTGCGTACCAAGAGACCCAGTACTTC. Its protein product is CSARVGVAAYQETQYF. The rearrangement links TRBV20-1 to TRBJ2-5, with D maybe TRBD1 (5 bases). Trimming shortened V by 1 base and J by 0 bases, and 15 bases separated the two germline ends. This CDR3 has 16 amino acids. Germline CDR1 reads DFQATT; CDR2 reads SNEGSKA (reference sequence).

This rearrangement joins TRBV23-1 to TRBJ1-5; no reliable D call. TRBV23-1 is labeled an ORF, and its function is uncertain. The CDR3 is 15 amino acids. V was trimmed by 1 base and J by 9 bases, leaving 16 bases between them. CDR3 DNA sequence: TGCGCCAGCAGTCAATACCGGGGAGGATTTCGGCCCCAGCATTTT. Residues: CASSQYRGGFRPQHF.

The rearrangement links TRBV28 to TRBJ2-1; D possibly corresponds to TRBD1 (5 bases). The CDR3 consists of 15 residues. CDR1 and CDR2 from the germline V gene are MDHEN and SYDVKM. V was cut by 7 bases and J by 3 bases, with 16 bases left in between. CDR3 DNA: TGTGCCAGCATCCCGACGACAGATAACTACAATGAGCAGTTCTTC. Its protein is CASIPTTDNYNEQFF.

The chain employs TRBV5-5 and TRBJ2-7; D is unresolved. This CDR3 comprises 15 residues. V was trimmed by 2 bases and J by 4 bases, leaving 16 bases between them. Germline CDR1 is SGHKS and CDR2 is YYEKEE (reference sequence). CDR3 residues: CASSFPRSPGYEQYF. Here the CDR3 DNA reads TGTGCCAGCAGCTTTCCAAGGTCTCCCGGTTACGAGCAGTACTTC. Looking up the rest from reference TRBV5-5 and TRBJ2-7 gives the full variable domain: DAGVTQSPTHLIKTRGQQVTLRCSPISGHKSVSWYQQVLGQGPQFIFQYYEKEERGRGNFPDRFSARQFPNYSSELNVNALLLGDSALYLCASSFPRSPGYEQYFGPGTRLTVT.

This chain connects TRBV7-2 to TRBJ1-4; no clear D gene. Trimming removed 3 bases from V and 7 bases from J, with 9 bases in between. The length of the CDR3 is 13 residues. Germline CDR1 is SGHTA and CDR2 is FQGNSA. The DNA for the CDR3 is TGTGCCAGCAGCTTGAACTTAGGTGAAAAACTGTTTTTT. This sequence encodes CASSLNLGEKLFF.

Written as DNA, the CDR3 is TGTGCCAGCAGTGTGGTGGGGTTTAACGAGCAGTACTTC. Translating gives CASSVVGFNEQYF. The chain uses TRBV28 and TRBJ2-5, with no clear D. The DNA end is a closer match to TRBJ2-7, so the J assignment may be wrong. The CDR3 has 13 residues. In germline, CDR1 is MDHEN, CDR2 SYDVKM.